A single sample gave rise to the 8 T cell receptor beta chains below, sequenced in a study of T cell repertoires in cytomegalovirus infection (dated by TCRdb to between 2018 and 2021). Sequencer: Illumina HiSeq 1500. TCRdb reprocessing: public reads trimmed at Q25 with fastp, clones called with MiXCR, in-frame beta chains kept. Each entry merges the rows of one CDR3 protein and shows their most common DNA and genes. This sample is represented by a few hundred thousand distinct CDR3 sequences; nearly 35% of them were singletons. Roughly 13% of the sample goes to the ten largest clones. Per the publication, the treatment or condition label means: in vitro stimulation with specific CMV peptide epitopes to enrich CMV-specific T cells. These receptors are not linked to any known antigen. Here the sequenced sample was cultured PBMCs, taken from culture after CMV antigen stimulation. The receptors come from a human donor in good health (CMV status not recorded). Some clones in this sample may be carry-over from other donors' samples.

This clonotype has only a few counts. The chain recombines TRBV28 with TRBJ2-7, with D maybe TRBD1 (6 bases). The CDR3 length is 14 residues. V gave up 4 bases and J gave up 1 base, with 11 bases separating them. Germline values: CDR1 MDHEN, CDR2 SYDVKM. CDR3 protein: CASSSAGESYEQYV. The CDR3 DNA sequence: TGTGCCAGCAGTTCGGCAGGGGAATCCTACGAGCAGTACGTC.

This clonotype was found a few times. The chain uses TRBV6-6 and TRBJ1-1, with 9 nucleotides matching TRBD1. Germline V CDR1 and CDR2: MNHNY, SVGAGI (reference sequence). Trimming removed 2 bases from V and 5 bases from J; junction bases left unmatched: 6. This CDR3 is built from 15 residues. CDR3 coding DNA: TGTGCCAGCAGTTACACAGGGGGCGCGGGAACTGAAGCTTTCTTT. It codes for CASSYTGGAGTEAFF.

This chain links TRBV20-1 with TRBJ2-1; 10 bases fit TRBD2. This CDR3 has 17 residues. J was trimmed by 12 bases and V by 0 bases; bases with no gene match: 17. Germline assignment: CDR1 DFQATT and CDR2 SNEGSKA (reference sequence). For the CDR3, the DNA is TGCAGTGCTAGAGATCGGAGCGGGAGGGCCCTAACCGTTGGGCAGTTCTTC. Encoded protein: CSARDRSGRALTVGQFF.

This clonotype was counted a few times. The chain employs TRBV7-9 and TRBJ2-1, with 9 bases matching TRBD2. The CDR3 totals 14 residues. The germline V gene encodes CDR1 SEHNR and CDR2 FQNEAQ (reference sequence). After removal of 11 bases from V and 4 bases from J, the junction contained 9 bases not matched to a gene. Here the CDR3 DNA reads TGTGCCTTCCGTGGCGGGAGGGAATACAATGAGCAGTTCTTC. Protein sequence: CAFRGGREYNEQFF.

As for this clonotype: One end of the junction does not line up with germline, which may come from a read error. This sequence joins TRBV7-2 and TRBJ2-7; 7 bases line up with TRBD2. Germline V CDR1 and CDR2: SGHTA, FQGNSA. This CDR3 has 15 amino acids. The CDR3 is CASSLGPQSGIPGNF. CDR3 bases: TGTGCCAGCAGCTTAGGGCCTCAAAGCGGGATCCCGGGGAACTTC.

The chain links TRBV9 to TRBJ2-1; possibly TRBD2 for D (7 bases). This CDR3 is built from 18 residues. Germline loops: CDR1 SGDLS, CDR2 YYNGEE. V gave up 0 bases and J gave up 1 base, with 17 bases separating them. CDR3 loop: CASSVEGGGGGSYNEQFF. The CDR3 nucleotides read TGTGCCAGCAGCGTAGAGGGCGGGGGAGGGGGTTCCTACAATGAGCAGTTCTTC.

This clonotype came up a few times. The CDR3 reads CASSADFLTGELFF. The CDR3 DNA is TGTGCCAGCAGTGCGGACTTCTTAACCGGGGAGCTGTTTTTT. The chain recombines TRBV2 with TRBJ2-2, with D perhaps matching TRBD2 (5 bases). There are 14 residues in the CDR3. The germline CDR1 and CDR2 sequences are SNHLY and FYNNEI. The V end lost 4 bases, the J end lost 5 bases, and 11 bases lay between the germline ends.

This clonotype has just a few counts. CDR3 DNA sequence: TGTGCCAGCAGCCAGACAGGGGGCGCCTTTCGGAAAGAGACCCAGTACTTC. Protein: CASSQTGGAFRKETQYF. The gene calls are TRBV7-2 and TRBJ2-5; 10 bases agree with TRBD1. V gave up 5 bases and J gave up 3 bases; unmatched junction bases: 12. CDR3 size: 17 residues. Per germline, CDR1 SGHTA and CDR2 FQGNSA.